The 2 T cell receptor beta chains listed next were all sequenced from one sample in a study of T cells in tumors after PD-1 blockade. Time point denoted: second of two pre-therapy site-matched biopsies about 8 weeks apart. Data came from immunoSEQ multiplex PCR; TCRdb stores just in-frame clones and leaves some out. This table holds roughly 2,000 clones, around 70% found once. The material sequenced was tumor tissue, taken before anti-PD-1 treatment. The receptors come from a human donor with basal cell carcinoma.

The genes are TRBV24-1 and TRBJ2-3; 13 bases are shared with TRBD2. The CDR3 extends over 17 amino acids. J lost 5 bases, V lost 9 bases, and 13 bases had no gene match. The germline V gene has CDR1 KGHDR and CDR2 SFDVKD. This CDR3 reads CATGPGTSGMVGDTQYF. The DNA for the CDR3 is TGTGCCACCGGACCAGGGACTAGCGGGATGGTGGGAGATACGCAGTATTTT.

V is TRBV5-1 and J is TRBJ1-3, with 9 bases identical to TRBD1. The V gene end was trimmed by 0 bases and the J gene end by 4 bases; junction bases not matched to a gene: 2. The germline CDR1 and CDR2 sequences are SGHRS and YFSETQ. The CDR3 runs 15 residues. CDR3 bases: TGCGCCAGCAGCTTGGGGACAGGGGCCGGAAACACCATATATTTT. This encodes CASSLGTGAGNTIYF.